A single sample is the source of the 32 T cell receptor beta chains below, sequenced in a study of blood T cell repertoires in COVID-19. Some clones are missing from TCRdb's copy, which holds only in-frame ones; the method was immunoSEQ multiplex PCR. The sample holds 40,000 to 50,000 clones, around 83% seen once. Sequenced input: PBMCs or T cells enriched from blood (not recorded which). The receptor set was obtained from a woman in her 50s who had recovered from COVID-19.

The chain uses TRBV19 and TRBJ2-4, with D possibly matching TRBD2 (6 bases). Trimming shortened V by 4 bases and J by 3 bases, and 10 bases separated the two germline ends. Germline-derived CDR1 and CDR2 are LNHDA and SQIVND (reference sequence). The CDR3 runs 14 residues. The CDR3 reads CASSTATSKNIQYF. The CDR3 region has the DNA TGTGCCAGTAGTACGGCGACTAGCAAAAACATTCAGTACTTC.

CDR3: CASSQDPLGTGVQPQHF. The DNA of the CDR3 is TGCGCCAGCAGCCAAGACCCCCTTGGGACAGGGGTGCAGCCCCAGCATTTT. This sequence joins TRBV5-1 and TRBJ1-5, with 10 bases identical to TRBD1. The CDR3 length is 17 residues. Trimming at V came to 4 bases and at J to 7 bases, leaving 14 bases not matched to a gene. Germline CDR1 is SGHRS and CDR2 is YFSETQ.

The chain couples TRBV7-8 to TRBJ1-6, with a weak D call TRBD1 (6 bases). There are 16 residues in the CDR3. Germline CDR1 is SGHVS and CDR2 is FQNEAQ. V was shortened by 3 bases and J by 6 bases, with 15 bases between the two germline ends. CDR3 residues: CASSFTRTALNSPLHF. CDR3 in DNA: TGTGCCAGCAGCTTTACCCGGACAGCTCTTAATTCACCCCTCCACTTT.

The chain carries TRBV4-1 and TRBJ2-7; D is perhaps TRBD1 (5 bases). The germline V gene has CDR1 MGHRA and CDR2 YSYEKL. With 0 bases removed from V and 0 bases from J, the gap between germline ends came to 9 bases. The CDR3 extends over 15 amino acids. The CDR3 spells CASSQDPGISYEQYF. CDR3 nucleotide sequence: TGCGCCAGCAGCCAAGATCCAGGGATCTCCTACGAGCAGTACTTC.

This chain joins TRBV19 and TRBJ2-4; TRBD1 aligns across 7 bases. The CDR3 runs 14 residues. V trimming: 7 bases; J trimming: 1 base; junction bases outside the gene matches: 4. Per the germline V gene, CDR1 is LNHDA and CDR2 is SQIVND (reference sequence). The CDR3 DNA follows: TGTGCCAGTACCACGACAGGGGCCAAAAACATTCAGTACTTC. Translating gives CASTTTGAKNIQYF.

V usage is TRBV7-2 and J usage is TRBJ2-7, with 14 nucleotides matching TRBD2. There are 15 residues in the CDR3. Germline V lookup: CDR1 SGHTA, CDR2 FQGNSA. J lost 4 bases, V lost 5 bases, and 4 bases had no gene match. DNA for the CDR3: TGTGCCAGCAGCGCGGGACTAGCGGGAGCGTACGAGCAGTACTTC. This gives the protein CASSAGLAGAYEQYF.

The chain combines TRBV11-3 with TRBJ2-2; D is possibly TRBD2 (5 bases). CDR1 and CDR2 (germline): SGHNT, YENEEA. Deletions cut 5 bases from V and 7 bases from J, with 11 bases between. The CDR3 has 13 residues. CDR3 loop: CASSPRRDGELFF. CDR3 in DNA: TGTGCCAGCAGCCCCCGTCGGGACGGGGAGCTGTTTTTT. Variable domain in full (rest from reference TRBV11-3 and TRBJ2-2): EAGVVQSPRYKIIEKKQPVAFWCNPISGHNTLYWYLQNLGQGPELLIRYENEEAVDDSQLPKDRFSAERLKGVDSTLKIQPAELGDSAVYLCASSPRRDGELFFGEGSRLTVL.

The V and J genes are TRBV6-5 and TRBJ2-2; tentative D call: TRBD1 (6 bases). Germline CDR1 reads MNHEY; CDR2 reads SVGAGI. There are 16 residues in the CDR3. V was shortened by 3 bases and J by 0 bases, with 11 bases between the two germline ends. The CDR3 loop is CASSYDRIANTGELFF. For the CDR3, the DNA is TGTGCCAGCAGTTATGACAGGATAGCGAACACCGGGGAGCTGTTTTTT.

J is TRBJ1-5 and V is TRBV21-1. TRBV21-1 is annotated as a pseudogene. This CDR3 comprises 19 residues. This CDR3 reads CASKVGPKLPAGGNQPQHF. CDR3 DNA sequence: TGTGCCAGCAAGGTCGGGCCAAAACTCCCTGCGGGGGGCAATCAGCCCCAGCATTTT.

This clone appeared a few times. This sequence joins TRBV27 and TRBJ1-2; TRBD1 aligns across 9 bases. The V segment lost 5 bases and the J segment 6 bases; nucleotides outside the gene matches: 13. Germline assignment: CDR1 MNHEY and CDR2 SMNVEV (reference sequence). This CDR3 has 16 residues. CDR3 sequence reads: CASSQYAGQGFDGYTF. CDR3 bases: TGTGCCAGCAGTCAATATGCGGGACAGGGTTTCGATGGCTACACCTTC.

The CDR3 DNA sequence: TGTGCCAGCAGCTTTACTTGGAACACTGAAGCTTTCTTT. It codes for CASSFTWNTEAFF. This rearrangement joins TRBV7-2 to TRBJ1-1; D is undetermined. Trimming stripped 3 bases from V and 1 base from J, with 6 bases between. The germline gives CDR1 SGHTA, CDR2 FQGNSA. The CDR3 covers 13 residues.

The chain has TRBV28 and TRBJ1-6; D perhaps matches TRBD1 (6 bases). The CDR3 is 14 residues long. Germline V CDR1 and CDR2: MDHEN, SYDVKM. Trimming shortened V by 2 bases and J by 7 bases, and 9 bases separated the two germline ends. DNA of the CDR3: TGTGCCAGCAGTTTAGGACAGCACAATTCACCCCTCCACTTT. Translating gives CASSLGQHNSPLHF.

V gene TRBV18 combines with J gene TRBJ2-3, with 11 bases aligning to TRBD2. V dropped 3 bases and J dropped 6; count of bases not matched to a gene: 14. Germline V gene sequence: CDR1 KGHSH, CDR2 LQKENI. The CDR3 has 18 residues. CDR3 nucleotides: TGTGCCAGCTCACCGCGACTAGCGGGGCAAATTTTTTTGGATACGCAGTATTTT. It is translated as CASSPRLAGQIFLDTQYF.

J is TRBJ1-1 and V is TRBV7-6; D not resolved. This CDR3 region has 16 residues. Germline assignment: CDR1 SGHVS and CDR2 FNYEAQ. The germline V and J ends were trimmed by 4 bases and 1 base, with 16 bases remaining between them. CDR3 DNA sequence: TGTGCCAGCAGCTCGACCCGGGAGGGCCCGAACACTGAAGCTTTCTTT. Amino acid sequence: CASSSTREGPNTEAFF.

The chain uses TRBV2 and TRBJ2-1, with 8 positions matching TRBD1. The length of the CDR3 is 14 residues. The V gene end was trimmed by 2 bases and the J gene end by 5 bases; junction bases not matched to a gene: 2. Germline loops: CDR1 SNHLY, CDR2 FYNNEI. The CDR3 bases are TGTGCCAGCAGTGAACAGGGGGCCAACAATGAGCAGTTCTTC. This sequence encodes CASSEQGANNEQFF. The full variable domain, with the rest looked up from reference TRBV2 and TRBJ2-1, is EPEVTQTPSHQVTQMGQEVILRCVPISNHLYFYWYRQILGQKVEFLVSFYNNEISEKSEIFDDQFSVERPDGSNFTLKIRSTKLEDSAMYFCASSEQGANNEQFFGPGTRLTVL.

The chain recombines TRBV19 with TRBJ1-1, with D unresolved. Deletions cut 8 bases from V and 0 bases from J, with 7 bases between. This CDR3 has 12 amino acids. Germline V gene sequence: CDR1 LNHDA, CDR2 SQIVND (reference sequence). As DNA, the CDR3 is TGTGCCAGTCTAAATTTGAACACTGAAGCTTTCTTT. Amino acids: CASLNLNTEAFF.

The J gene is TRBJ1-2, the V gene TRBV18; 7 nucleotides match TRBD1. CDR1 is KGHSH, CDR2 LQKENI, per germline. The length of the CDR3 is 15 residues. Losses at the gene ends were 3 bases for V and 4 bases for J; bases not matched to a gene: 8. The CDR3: CASSPDRVEGYGYTF. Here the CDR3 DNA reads TGTGCCAGCTCACCCGACAGGGTGGAAGGCTATGGCTACACCTTC.

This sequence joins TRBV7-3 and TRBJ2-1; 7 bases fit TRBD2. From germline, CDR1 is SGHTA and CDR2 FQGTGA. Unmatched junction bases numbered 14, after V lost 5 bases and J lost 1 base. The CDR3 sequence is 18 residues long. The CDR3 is CASSRTLGGDPSYNEQFF. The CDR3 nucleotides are TGTGCCAGCAGCCGCACGTTGGGAGGGGACCCGTCCTACAATGAGCAGTTCTTC.

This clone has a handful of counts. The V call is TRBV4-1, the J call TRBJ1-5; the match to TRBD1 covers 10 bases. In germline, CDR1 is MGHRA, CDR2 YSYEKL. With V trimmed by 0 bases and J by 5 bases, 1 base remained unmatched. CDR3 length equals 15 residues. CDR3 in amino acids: CASSQEGTGDQPQHF. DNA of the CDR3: TGCGCCAGCAGCCAAGAGGGGACAGGGGATCAGCCCCAGCATTTT.

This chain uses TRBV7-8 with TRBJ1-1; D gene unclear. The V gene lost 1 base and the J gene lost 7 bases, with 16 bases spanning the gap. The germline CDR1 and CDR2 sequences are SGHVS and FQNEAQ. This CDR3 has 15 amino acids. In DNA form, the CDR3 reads TGTGCCAGCAGCTTAGGAGCAATCGGTCCTCTTGAAGCTTTCTTT. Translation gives CASSLGAIGPLEAFF. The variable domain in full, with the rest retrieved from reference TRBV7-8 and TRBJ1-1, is GAGVSQSPRYKVAKRGQDVALRCDPISGHVSLFWYQQALGQGPEFLTYFQNEAQLDKSGLPSDRFFAERPEGSVSTLKIQRTQQEDSAVYLCASSLGAIGPLEAFFGQGTRLTVV.

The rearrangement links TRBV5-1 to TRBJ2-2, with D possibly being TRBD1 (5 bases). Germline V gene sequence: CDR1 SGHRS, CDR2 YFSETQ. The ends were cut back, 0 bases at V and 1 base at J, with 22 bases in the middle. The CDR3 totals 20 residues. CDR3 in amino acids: CASSLGDRRVAGRNTGELFF. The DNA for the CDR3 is TGCGCCAGCAGCTTGGGAGATCGTAGGGTGGCAGGGCGGAACACCGGGGAGCTGTTTTTT.

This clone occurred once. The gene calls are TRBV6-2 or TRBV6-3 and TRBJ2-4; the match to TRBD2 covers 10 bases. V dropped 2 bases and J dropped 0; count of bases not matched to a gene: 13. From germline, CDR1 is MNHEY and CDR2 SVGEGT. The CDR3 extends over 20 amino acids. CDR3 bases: TGTGCCAGCAGTTACGCTTTAAGCGGGAGGGCCTCTCTAGCCAAAAACATTCAGTACTTC. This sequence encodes CASSYALSGRASLAKNIQYF.

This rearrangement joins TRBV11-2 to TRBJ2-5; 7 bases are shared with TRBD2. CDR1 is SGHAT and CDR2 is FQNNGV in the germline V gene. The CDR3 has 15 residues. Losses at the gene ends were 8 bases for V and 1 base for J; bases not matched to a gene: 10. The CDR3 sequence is CASCERGSIQETQYF. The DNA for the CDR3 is TGTGCCAGCTGTGAGCGGGGCTCCATCCAAGAGACCCAGTACTTC.

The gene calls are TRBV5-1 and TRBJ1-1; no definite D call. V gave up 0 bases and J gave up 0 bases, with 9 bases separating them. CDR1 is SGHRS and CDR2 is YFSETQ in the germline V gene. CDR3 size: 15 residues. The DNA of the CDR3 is TGCGCCAGCAGCTTGGCTAGCGGGCTGAACACTGAAGCTTTCTTT. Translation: CASSLASGLNTEAFF. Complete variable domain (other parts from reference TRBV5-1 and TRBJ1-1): KAGVTQTPRYLIKTRGQQVTLSCSPISGHRSVSWYQQTPGQGLQFLFEYFSETQRNKGNFPGRFSGRQFSNSRSEMNVSTLELGDSALYLCASSLASGLNTEAFFGQGTRLTVV.

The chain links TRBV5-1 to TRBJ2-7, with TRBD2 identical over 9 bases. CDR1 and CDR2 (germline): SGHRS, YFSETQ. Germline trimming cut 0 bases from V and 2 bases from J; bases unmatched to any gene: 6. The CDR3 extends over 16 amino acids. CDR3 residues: CASSLAPTSGPYEQYF. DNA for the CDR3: TGCGCCAGCAGCTTGGCCCCGACTAGCGGACCCTACGAGCAGTACTTC.

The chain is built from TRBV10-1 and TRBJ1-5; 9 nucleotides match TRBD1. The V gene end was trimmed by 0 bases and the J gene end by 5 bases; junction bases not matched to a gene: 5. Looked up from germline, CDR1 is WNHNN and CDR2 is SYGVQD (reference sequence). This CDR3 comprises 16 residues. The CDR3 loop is CASSESKGQGYQPQHF. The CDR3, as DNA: TGCGCCAGCAGTGAGTCGAAAGGACAGGGGTATCAGCCCCAGCATTTT.

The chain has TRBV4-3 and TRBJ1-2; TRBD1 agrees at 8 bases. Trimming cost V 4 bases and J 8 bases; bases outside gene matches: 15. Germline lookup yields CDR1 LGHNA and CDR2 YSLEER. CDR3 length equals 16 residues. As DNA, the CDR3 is TGCGCCAGCAGCCCAGGAGGGACAGGACCCGGCGAGGGCTACACCTTC. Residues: CASSPGGTGPGEGYTF.

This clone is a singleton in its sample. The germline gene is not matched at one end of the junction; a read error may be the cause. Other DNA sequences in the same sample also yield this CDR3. The CDR3 reads CASSPDREQPQHF. The CDR3 DNA is TGTGCCAGCAGCCCGGACAGGGAACAGCCTCAGCATTTT. The V and J genes are TRBV3-1 (or the pseudogene TRBV3-2) and TRBJ1-5; 8 bases are a match to TRBD1. Germline CDR1 LGHDT, CDR2 YNNKEL (reference sequence). This CDR3 has 13 residues.

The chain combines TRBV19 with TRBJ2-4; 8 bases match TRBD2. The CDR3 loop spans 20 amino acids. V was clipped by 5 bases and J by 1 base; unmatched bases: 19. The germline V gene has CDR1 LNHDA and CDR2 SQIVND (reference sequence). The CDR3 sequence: CASSFSPLNSGGMAKNIQYF. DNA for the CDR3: TGTGCCAGTAGTTTCAGCCCCTTAAATTCGGGGGGGATGGCCAAAAACATTCAGTACTTC.

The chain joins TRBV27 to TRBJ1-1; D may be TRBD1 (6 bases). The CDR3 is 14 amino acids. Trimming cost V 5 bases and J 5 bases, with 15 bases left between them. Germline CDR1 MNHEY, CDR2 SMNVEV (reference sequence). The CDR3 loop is CASSPAGDGTEAFF. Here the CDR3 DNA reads TGTGCCAGCAGTCCGGCAGGGGACGGAACTGAAGCTTTCTTT.

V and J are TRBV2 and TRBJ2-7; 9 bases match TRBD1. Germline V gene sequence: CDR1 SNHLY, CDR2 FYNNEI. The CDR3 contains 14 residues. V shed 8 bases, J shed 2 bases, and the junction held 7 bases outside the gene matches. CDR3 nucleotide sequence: TGTGCCAGCCGTGTAGGGACAGGGACCTACGAGCAGTACTTC. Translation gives CASRVGTGTYEQYF.

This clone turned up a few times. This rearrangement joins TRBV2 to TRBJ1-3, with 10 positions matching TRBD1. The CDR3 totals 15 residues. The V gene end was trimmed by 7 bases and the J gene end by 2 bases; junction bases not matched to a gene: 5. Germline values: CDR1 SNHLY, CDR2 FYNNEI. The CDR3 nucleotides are TGTGCCAGCAAGGGACAGGGGCCGCCTGGAAACACCATATATTTT. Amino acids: CASKGQGPPGNTIYF.